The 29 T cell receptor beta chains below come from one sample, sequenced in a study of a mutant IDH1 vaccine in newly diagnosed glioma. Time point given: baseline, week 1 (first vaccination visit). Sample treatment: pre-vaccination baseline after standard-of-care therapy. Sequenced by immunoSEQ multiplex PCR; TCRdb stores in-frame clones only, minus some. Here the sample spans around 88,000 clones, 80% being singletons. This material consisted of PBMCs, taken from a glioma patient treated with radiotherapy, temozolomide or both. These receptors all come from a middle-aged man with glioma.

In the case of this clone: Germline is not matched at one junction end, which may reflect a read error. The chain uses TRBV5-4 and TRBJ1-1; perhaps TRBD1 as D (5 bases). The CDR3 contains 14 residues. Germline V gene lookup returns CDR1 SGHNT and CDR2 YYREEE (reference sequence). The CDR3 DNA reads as TGCGCCAGCAGCCAGACGACAGCGAACACTGAAGCTTTCTTT. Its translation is CASSQTTANTEAFF.

The CDR3 loop reads CASNRVGRNEQFF. The CDR3 region has the DNA TGTGCCAGCAACCGGGTCGGGAGAAATGAGCAGTTCTTC. The V call is TRBV27, the J call TRBJ2-1; a possible D gene is TRBD2 (6 bases). V dropped 7 bases and J dropped 7 bases, with 14 bases sitting between them. Germline CDR1 is MNHEY and CDR2 is SMNVEV (reference sequence). The CDR3 covers 13 residues.

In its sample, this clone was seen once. For the CDR3, the DNA is TGTGCCTGGGCCCCGGGACCTAATTCACCCCTCCACTTT. Translating gives CAWAPGPNSPLHF. This chain links TRBV30 with TRBJ1-6, with a weak D call TRBD1 (5 bases). The CDR3 length is 13 residues. CDR1 is GTSNPN, CDR2 SVGIG, per germline (reference sequence). Trimming removed 5 bases at V and 6 bases at J, with 11 bases between. Looking up the rest from reference TRBV30 and TRBJ1-6 gives the full variable domain: SQTIHQWPATLVQPVGSPLSLECTVEGTSNPNLYWYRQAAGRGLQLLFYSVGIGQISSEVPQNLSASRPQDRQFILSSKKLLLSDSGFYLCAWAPGPNSPLHFGNGTRLTVT.

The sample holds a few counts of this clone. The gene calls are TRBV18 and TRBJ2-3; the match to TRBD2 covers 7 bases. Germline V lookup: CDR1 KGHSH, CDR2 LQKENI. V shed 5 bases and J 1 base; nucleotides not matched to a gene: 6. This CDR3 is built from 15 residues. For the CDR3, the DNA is TGTGCCAGCTCATCTACCCGGGGGGGCACAGATACGCAGTATTTT. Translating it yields CASSSTRGGTDTQYF.

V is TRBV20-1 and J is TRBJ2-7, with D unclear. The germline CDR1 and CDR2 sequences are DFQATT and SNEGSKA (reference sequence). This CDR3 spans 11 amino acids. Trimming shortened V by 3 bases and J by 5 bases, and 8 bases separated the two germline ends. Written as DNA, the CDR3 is TGCAGTGCTAGGGGTAAAGACGAGCAGTACTTC. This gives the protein CSARGKDEQYF.

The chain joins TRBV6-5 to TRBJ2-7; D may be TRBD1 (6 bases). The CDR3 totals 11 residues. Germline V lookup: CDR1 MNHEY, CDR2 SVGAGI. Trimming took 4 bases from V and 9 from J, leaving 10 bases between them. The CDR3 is CASSSTGRQYF. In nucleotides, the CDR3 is TGTGCCAGCAGTTCGACAGGCAGGCAGTACTTC.

The CDR3, as DNA: TGTGCCAGCAGCCCAAGACGGACCTCTGAAGCTTTCTTT. It specifies CASSPRRTSEAFF. The V call is TRBV7-9, the J call TRBJ1-1; D is unclear. This CDR3 region has 13 residues. The germline V gene encodes CDR1 SEHNR and CDR2 FQNEAQ (reference sequence). Deletions cut 5 bases from V and 6 bases from J, with 13 bases between.

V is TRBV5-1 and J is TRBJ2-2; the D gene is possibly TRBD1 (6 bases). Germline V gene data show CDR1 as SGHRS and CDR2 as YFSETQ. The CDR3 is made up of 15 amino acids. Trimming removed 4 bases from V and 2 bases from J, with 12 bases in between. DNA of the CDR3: TGCGCCAGCAGCCTCAGGGGACCCAACACCGGGGAGCTGTTTTTT. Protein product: CASSLRGPNTGELFF.

This CDR3 reads CASSLGPGAVDDYGYTF. The DNA of the CDR3 is TGTGCCAGCAGCTTAGGCCCCGGAGCGGTGGACGACTATGGCTACACCTTC. The chain combines TRBV7-2 with TRBJ1-2, with unresolved D. The CDR3 runs to 17 residues. Germline values: CDR1 SGHTA, CDR2 FQGNSA. Trimming took 1 base from V and 3 from J, leaving 18 bases between them.

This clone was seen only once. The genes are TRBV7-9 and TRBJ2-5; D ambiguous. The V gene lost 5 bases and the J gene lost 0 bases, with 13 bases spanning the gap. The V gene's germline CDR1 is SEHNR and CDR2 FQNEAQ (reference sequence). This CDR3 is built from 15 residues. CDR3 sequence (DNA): TGTGCCAGCAGCGTCCGAGCAAATCACCAAGAGACCCAGTACTTC. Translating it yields CASSVRANHQETQYF.

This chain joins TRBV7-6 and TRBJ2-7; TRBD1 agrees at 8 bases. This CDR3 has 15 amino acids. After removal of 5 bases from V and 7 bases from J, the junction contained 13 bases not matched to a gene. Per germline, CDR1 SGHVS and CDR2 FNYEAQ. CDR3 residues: CASSPGTGGMGEQYF. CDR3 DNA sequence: TGTGCCAGCAGCCCAGGGACAGGTGGAATGGGGGAGCAGTACTTC.

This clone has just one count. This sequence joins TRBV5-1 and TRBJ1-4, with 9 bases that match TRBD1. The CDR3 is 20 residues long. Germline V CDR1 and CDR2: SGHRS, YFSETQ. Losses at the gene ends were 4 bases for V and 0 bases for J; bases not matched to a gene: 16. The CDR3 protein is CASSPHTGGYTSTTNEKLFF. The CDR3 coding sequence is TGCGCCAGCAGCCCTCACACAGGGGGCTATACCTCCACAACTAATGAAAAACTGTTTTTT. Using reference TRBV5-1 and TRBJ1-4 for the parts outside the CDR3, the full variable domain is KAGVTQTPRYLIKTRGQQVTLSCSPISGHRSVSWYQQTPGQGLQFLFEYFSETQRNKGNFPGRFSGRQFSNSRSEMNVSTLELGDSALYLCASSPHTGGYTSTTNEKLFFGSGTQLSVL.

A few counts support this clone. CDR3 sequence: CASSKDVDRDNQPQHF. The CDR3 nucleotides are TGTGCCAGCAGCAAAGACGTCGACAGGGACAATCAGCCCCAGCATTTT. The chain employs TRBV21-1 and TRBJ1-5; the table assigns TRBD1, which was not confirmed against the DNA. TRBV21-1 corresponds to a pseudogene. The CDR3 loop spans 16 amino acids.

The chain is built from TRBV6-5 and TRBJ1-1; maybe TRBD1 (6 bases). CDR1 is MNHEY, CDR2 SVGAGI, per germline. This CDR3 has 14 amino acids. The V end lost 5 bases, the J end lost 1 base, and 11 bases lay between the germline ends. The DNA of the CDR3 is TGTGCCAGCAGTAACAGGGTCGGGAACACTGAAGCTTTCTTT. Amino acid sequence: CASSNRVGNTEAFF.

The CDR3 coding sequence is TGTGCCAGCAGAAGGGGGGCCAACGAGCAGTACTTC. It encodes CASRRGANEQYF. V is TRBV5-6 and J is TRBJ2-7; D is tentatively TRBD1 or TRBD2 (6 bases each). The length of the CDR3 is 12 residues. Deletions cut 5 bases from V and 5 bases from J, with 11 bases between. CDR1 and CDR2 from the germline V gene are SGHDT and YYEEEE.

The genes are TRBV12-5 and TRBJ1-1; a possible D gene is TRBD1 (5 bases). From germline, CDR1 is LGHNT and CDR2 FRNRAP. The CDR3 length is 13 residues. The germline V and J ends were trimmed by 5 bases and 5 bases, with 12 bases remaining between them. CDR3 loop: CASGPDKMTEAFF. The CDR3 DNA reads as TGTGCTAGTGGTCCGGACAAAATGACTGAAGCTTTCTTT. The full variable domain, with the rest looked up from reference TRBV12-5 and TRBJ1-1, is DARVTQTPRHKVTEMGQEVTMRCQPILGHNTVFWYRQTMMQGLELLAYFRNRAPLDDSGMPKDRFSAEMPDATLATLKIQPSEPRDSAVYFCASGPDKMTEAFFGQGTRLTVV.

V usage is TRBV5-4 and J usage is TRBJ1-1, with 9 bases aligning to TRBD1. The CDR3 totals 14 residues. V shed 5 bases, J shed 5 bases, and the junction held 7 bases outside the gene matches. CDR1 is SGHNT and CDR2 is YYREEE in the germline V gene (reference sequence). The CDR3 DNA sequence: TGTGCCAGCAGTCGGACAGGGGCGAGGACTGAAGCTTTCTTT. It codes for CASSRTGARTEAFF. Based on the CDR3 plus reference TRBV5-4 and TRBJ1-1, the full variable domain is ETGVTQSPTHLIKTRGQQVTLRCSSQSGHNTVSWYQQALGQGPQFIFQYYREEENGRGNFPPRFSGLQFPNYSSELNVNALELDDSALYLCASSRTGARTEAFFGQGTRLTVV.

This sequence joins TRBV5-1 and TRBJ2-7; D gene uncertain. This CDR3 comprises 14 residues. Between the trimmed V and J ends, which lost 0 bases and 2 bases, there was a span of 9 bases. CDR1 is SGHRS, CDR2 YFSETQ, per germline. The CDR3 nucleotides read TGCGCCAGCAGCTTGGAAGCCGGAACCTACGAGCAGTACTTC. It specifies CASSLEAGTYEQYF.

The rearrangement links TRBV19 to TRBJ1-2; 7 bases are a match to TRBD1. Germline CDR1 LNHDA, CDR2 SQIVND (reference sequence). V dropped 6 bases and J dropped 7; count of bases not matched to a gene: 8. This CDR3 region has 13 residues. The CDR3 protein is CASSYRGAGGYTF. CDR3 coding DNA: TGTGCCAGTAGCTACAGGGGCGCCGGTGGCTACACCTTC.

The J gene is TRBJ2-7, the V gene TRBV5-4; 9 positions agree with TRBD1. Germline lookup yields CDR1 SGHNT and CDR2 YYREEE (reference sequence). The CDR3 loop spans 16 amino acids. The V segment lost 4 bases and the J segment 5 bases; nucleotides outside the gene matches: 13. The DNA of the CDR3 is TGTGCCAGCAGCGGTCTACCGGGACAGGGTAGGGACGAGCAGTACTTC. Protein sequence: CASSGLPGQGRDEQYF.

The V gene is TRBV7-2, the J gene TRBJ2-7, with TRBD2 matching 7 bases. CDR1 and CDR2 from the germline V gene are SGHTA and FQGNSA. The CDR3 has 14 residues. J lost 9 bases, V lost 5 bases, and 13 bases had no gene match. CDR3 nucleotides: TGTGCCAGCAGCCGTGAGCGGGGACGGACCATGCAGTACTTC. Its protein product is CASSRERGRTMQYF. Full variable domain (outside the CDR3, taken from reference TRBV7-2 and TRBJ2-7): GAGVSQSPSNKVTEKGKDVELRCDPISGHTALYWYRQSLGQGLEFLIYFQGNSAPDKSGLPSDRFSAERTGGSVSTLTIQRTQQEDSAVYLCASSRERGRTMQYFGPGTRLTVT.

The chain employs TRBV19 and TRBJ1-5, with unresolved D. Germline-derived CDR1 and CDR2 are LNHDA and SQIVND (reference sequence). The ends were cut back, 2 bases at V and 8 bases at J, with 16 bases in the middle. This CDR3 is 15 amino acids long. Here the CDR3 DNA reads TGTGCCAGTAGTATATCCCCGCCGACCGCTAAGCCCCAGCATTTT. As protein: CASSISPPTAKPQHF.

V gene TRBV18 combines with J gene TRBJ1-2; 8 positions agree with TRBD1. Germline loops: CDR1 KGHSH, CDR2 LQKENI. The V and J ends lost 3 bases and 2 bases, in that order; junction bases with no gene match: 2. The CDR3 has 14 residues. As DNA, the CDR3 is TGTGCCAGCTCACCGACAGGGGAAAACTATGGCTACACCTTC. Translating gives CASSPTGENYGYTF.

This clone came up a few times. The CDR3 spells CASSAGRRNEKLFF. CDR3 bases: TGTGCCAGCAGTGCGGGACGGAGGAATGAAAAACTGTTTTTT. This rearrangement joins TRBV6-5 to TRBJ1-4; maybe TRBD1 (5 bases). This CDR3 comprises 14 residues. The V end lost 5 bases, the J end lost 5 bases, and 12 bases lay between the germline ends. Germline loops: CDR1 MNHEY, CDR2 SVGAGI.

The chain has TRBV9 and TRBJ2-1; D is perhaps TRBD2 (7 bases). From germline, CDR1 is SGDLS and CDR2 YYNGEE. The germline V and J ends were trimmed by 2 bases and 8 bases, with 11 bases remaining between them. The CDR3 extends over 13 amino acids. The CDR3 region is CASSVTGGHEQFF. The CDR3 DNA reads TGTGCCAGCAGCGTGACGGGGGGCCATGAGCAGTTCTTC.

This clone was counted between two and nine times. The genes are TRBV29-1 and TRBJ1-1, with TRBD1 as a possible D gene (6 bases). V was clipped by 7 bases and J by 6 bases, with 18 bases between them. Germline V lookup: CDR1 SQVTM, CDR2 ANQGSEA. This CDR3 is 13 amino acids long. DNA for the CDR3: TGCAGCGGCGATGGGGGGGCGCGGTCTGAAGCTTTCTTT. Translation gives CSGDGGARSEAFF.

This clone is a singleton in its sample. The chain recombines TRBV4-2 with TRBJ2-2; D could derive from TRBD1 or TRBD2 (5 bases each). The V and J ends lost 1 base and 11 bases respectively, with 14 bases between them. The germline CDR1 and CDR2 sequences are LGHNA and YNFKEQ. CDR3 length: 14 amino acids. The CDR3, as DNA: TGTGCCAGCAGCCAAGGACAGATACCGGGAGAGCTGTTTTTT. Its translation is CASSQGQIPGELFF.

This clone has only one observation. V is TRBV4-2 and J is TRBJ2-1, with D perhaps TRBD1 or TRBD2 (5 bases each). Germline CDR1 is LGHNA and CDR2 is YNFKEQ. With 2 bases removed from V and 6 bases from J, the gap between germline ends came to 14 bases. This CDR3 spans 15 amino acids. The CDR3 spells CASSQFPEGPNEQFF. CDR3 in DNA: TGTGCCAGCAGCCAATTCCCCGAGGGGCCCAATGAGCAGTTCTTC.

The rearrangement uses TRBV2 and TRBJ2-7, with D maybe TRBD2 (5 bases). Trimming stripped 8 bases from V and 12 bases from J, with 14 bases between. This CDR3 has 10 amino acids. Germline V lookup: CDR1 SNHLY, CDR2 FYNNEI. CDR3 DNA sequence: TGTGCCAGCGAGGGAAACACCCCGTACTTC. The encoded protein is CASEGNTPYF. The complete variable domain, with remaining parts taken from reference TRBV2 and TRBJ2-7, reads EPEVTQTPSHQVTQMGQEVILRCVPISNHLYFYWYRQILGQKVEFLVSFYNNEISEKSEIFDDQFSVERPDGSNFTLKIRSTKLEDSAMYFCASEGNTPYFGPGTRLTVT.